The 8 T cell receptor beta chains listed next were all sequenced from one sample in a study of T-cell reconstitution after alpha-beta-depleted transplantation in children. Preparing the TCRbeta library involved the use of unique molecular identifiers. TCRdb called the PCR reads again in MiXCR, with one record for every CDR3 protein. The repertoire includes approximately 110,000 distinct CDR3 sequences, 23% of them detected once, and roughly a tenth sits in the top ten. The material sequenced was PBMCs, mostly from graft donor cells, taken 180 days after TCRalphabeta/CD19-depleted stem cell transplant. The receptors come from a male patient under 10 years old who had a stem cell transplant for chronic granulomatous disease, so the T cells may come from the graft donor.

This clonotype was detected many times. The CDR3 DNA is TGTGCCAGCAGCTTGGGGCCCCGGCAGTTCTTC. Amino acid sequence: CASSLGPRQFF. This rearrangement joins TRBV7-8 to TRBJ2-1, with D maybe TRBD1 (5 bases). CDR3 length: 11 residues. V lost 3 bases, J lost 12 bases, and 9 bases lay in between. Per germline, CDR1 SGHVS and CDR2 FQNEAQ. The full variable domain, rest sourced from reference TRBV7-8 and TRBJ2-1, is GAGVSQSPRYKVAKRGQDVALRCDPISGHVSLFWYQQALGQGPEFLTYFQNEAQLDKSGLPSDRFFAERPEGSVSTLKIQRTQQEDSAVYLCASSLGPRQFFGPGTRLTVL.

In its sample, this clonotype was seen many times. V usage is TRBV20-1 and J usage is TRBJ2-3, with D uncertain. The V end was cut by 6 bases, the J end by 4 bases, with 14 bases between. The CDR3 contains 13 residues. From germline, CDR1 is DFQATT and CDR2 SNEGSKA (reference sequence). The CDR3 region is CSATLTGADTQYF. The DNA for the CDR3 is TGCAGTGCGACCTTGACTGGAGCAGATACGCAGTATTTT.

This clonotype was picked up many times. The chain joins TRBV19 to TRBJ2-2, with a weak D call TRBD1 (6 bases). Germline V gives CDR1 LNHDA, CDR2 SQIVND (reference sequence). The germline V and J ends were trimmed by 10 bases and 3 bases, with 12 bases remaining between them. The CDR3 length is 13 residues. This chain's CDR3 is CATGQSDTGELFF. The CDR3 nucleotides read TGTGCCACCGGACAGTCCGACACCGGGGAGCTGTTTTTT.

This clonotype was found many times. The chain employs TRBV12-3 or TRBV12-4 and TRBJ2-5; a possible D gene is TRBD2 (6 bases). The germline V and J ends were trimmed by 6 bases and 7 bases, with 9 bases remaining between them. The CDR3 loop spans 11 amino acids. The DNA for the CDR3 is TGTGCCAGCAGCTACGGGGGGACCCAGTACTTC. This codes for CASSYGGTQYF.

Notes on this clonotype: Given a much more abundant clone one base away, this may be a read error. The rearrangement links TRBV5-1 to TRBJ1-5, with no clear D. Germline CDR1 and CDR2: SGHRS and YFSETQ. This CDR3 comprises 13 residues. CDR3 loop: CASSLTVGEAHHF. The CDR3 DNA reads as TGCGCCAGCAGCTTGACAGTGGGCGAGGCCCACCATTTT.

This clonotype was recorded many times. The V call is TRBV5-1, the J call TRBJ2-7, with D tentatively TRBD1 (5 bases). Germline CDR1 is SGHRS and CDR2 is YFSETQ. The CDR3 is 15 amino acids. V gave up 3 bases and J gave up 3 bases, with 16 bases separating them. The CDR3 is CASSSRPTGFYEQYF. The DNA of the CDR3 is TGCGCCAGCAGCTCCCGCCCAACAGGATTCTACGAGCAGTACTTC. Combining the CDR3 with reference TRBV5-1 and TRBJ2-7 gives the whole variable domain KAGVTQTPRYLIKTRGQQVTLSCSPISGHRSVSWYQQTPGQGLQFLFEYFSETQRNKGNFPGRFSGRQFSNSRSEMNVSTLELGDSALYLCASSSRPTGFYEQYFGPGTRLTVT.

This clonotype came up many times. The V gene is TRBV7-9, the J gene TRBJ2-2; 9 bases align to TRBD1. After removal of 4 bases from V and 9 bases from J, the junction contained 15 bases not matched to a gene. Germline assignment: CDR1 SEHNR and CDR2 FQNEAQ (reference sequence). The CDR3 consists of 17 residues. CDR3 nucleotide sequence: TGTGCCAGCAGCTCTGGTGACAGGGGGGACCACCGGAGGGAGCTGTTTTTT. The encoded protein is CASSSGDRGDHRRELFF.

This clonotype was counted between two and nine times. The genes are TRBV11-2 and TRBJ2-5; 7 bases align to TRBD2. CDR3 length equals 13 residues. Germline values: CDR1 SGHAT, CDR2 FQNNGV. Losses at the gene ends were 7 bases for V and 4 bases for J; bases not matched to a gene: 6. CDR3 protein: CASTGLGGETQYF. The CDR3 DNA reads TGTGCCAGCACTGGACTAGGAGGAGAGACCCAGTACTTC.